This TCR beta chain appears in the sequencing data of a study of blood T cell repertoires in COVID-19. Study in general: Both acute and convalescent COVID-19 samples were obtained from the United States, Italy and Spain.

Germline CDR1 and CDR2: SGHRS and YFSETQ. CDR3 length equals 17 residues. A remark on this clone: At one of its ends the junction is not consistent with the germline gene, which may arise from a read error.

Libraries were prepared by immunoSEQ multiplex PCR; TCRdb keeps only in-frame clonotypes and omits some of them. Here the sample spans approximately 470,000 clones, about 90% being singletons. Adults between about 18 and 89 years of age took part from 20 to 25 US areas. Sequencing was done on a sample of PBMCs or T cells enriched from blood (not recorded which). This TCR derives from a woman aged 18 to 35 who had recovered from COVID-19. This rearrangement joins TRBV5-1 to TRBJ2-6; 7 bases agree with TRBD2. Here the CDR3 reads CARSWGGTGSGANVLTF. CDR3 nucleotide sequence: TGCGCCCGCAGCTGGGGGGGGACCGGCTCTGGGGCCAACGTCCTGACTTTC.